The 5 T cell receptor beta chains listed next were all sequenced from one sample in a study of long-term antiretroviral therapy in people with HIV. Version v3.0 of the immunoSEQ assay ran at survey level. Here immunoSEQ multiplex PCR was the method, and the copy in TCRdb shows in-frame clones only, minus some. The top ten hold less than 9.5% of the sample, which has approximately 35,000 clones, roughly 79% seen once. Sequenced here: unsorted PBMCs, sampled 3.1 years after starting antiretroviral therapy. The receptors were gathered from a woman between 45 and 60 years old with HIV.

The CDR3 sequence: CASSSLADSTDTQYF. DNA of the CDR3: TGCGCCAGCAGCTCTCTAGCGGATAGCACAGATACGCAGTATTTT. The chain links TRBV5-1 to TRBJ2-3, with 7 bases aligning to TRBD2. The germline V gene encodes CDR1 SGHRS and CDR2 YFSETQ. The V gene end was trimmed by 3 bases and the J gene end by 0 bases; junction bases not matched to a gene: 4. CDR3 length equals 15 residues.

The chain employs TRBV27 and TRBJ2-7; D could derive from TRBD1 or TRBD2 (6 bases each). Germline V gene data show CDR1 as MNHEY and CDR2 as SMNVEV (reference sequence). V gave up 8 bases and J gave up 0 bases, with 11 bases separating them. The CDR3 is 13 residues long. The CDR3: CASRGGSSYEQYV. The CDR3 region has the DNA TGTGCCAGCCGAGGGGGGAGCTCCTACGAGCAGTACGTC.

V is TRBV5-6 and J is TRBJ1-5, with TRBD1 identical over 7 bases. The CDR3 covers 16 residues. In germline, CDR1 is SGHDT, CDR2 YYEEEE. V lost 4 bases and J lost 1; bases outside the gene matches: 8. The CDR3 loop reads CASSTGQDLSNQPQHF. CDR3 in DNA: TGTGCCAGCAGCACAGGACAGGATCTAAGCAATCAGCCCCAGCATTTT.

This chain joins TRBV11-1 and TRBJ2-7; D possibly corresponds to TRBD1 (6 bases). This CDR3 spans 15 amino acids. Trimming left V 5 bases short and J 1 base short, with 15 bases between. Germline V gives CDR1 SGHAT, CDR2 FQDESV (reference sequence). This chain's CDR3 is CASSDGDTLSYEQYF. In DNA form, the CDR3 reads TGTGCCAGCAGCGACGGGGACACTCTATCCTACGAGCAGTACTTC.

The V call is TRBV30, the J call TRBJ1-1; perhaps TRBD1 as D (6 bases). V was shortened by 4 bases and J by 1 base, with 16 bases between the two germline ends. This CDR3 is built from 15 residues. The germline CDR1 and CDR2 sequences are GTSNPN and SVGIG (reference sequence). In DNA form, the CDR3 reads TGTGCCTGGAACCACAGGGTGGGAGGGAACACTGAAGCTTTCTTT. It encodes CAWNHRVGGNTEAFF. Together with reference TRBV30 and TRBJ1-1, the CDR3 gives the full variable domain: SQTIHQWPATLVQPVGSPLSLECTVEGTSNPNLYWYRQAAGRGLQLLFYSVGIGQISSEVPQNLSASRPQDRQFILSSKKLLLSDSGFYLCAWNHRVGGNTEAFFGQGTRLTVV.